The rows below give T cell receptor beta chains drawn from one sample of a study of T cells after yellow fever vaccination. TCRdb independently ran MiXCR on the 5' RACE reads; one entry per CDR3 protein. In the table there are a few hundred thousand distinct CDR3 sequences, roughly an eighth of which are singletons. Sequenced here: CD4+ T cells sorted from PBMCs, sampled 15 days after the yellow fever booster vaccination. These receptors were obtained from a man aged 18 to 29 who received the YFV17D yellow fever vaccine. CDR3s include the opening cysteine and the closing phenylalanine or tryptophan. Each record gives: J gene, D gene, V gene, clone size, CDR3 protein, CDR3 DNA. D genes are given only for firm matches. Expanded clones get a size class; other rows say once, few or many, or leave the size out.

TRBJ2-7 - TRBV4-3 many CASSLDRSYEQYF TGCGCCAGCAGCCTCGACAGATCCTACGAGCAGTACTTC
TRBJ1-2 - TRBV5-1 few CASSLQVLYGYTF TGCGCCAGCAGCTTGCAGGTTCTGTATGGCTACACCTTC
TRBJ1-2 - TRBV5-4 few CASSLAGIAWGYTF TGTGCCAGCAGCTTGGCCGGCATAGCATGGGGCTACACCTTC
TRBJ2-3 TRBD2 TRBV6-1 few CASSEVGLARSDTQYF TGTGCCAGCAGTGAGGTGGGACTAGCTCGGTCAGATACGCAGTATTTT
TRBJ2-1 TRBD2 TRBV5-5 few CASRRPGTSGGNEQFF TGTGCCAGCAGGAGACCCGGGACTAGCGGGGGAAATGAGCAGTTCTTC
TRBJ1-5 - TRBV5-1 few CASSLVAGGEPQHF TGCGCCAGCAGCTTGGTGGCGGGCGGGGAGCCCCAGCATTTT
TRBJ2-5 - TRBV7-8 few CASSSPGETQYF TGTGCCAGCAGCTCCCCCGGTGAGACCCAGTACTTC
TRBJ1-6 - TRBV10-3 many CATRAEYSPLHF TGTGCCACCAGAGCCGAGTATTCACCCCTCCACTTT
TRBJ2-6 - TRBV4-2 - CASATGFGANVLTF TGTGCCAGCGCAACAGGGTTTGGGGCCAACGTCCTGACTTTC
TRBJ2-2 - TRBV2 - CASSDALPGELFF TGTGCCAGCAGTGATGCCCTGCCCGGGGAGCTGTTTTTT
TRBJ1-5 - TRBV12-3/TRBV12-4 - CASGRGGNQPQHF TGTGCCAGCGGGCGAGGAGGCAATCAGCCCCAGCATTTT
TRBJ1-1 - TRBV7-2 - CASGQGSGAEAFF TGTGCCAGCGGGCAGGGGAGTGGGGCTGAAGCTTTCTTT
TRBJ1-1 TRBD1 TRBV5-5 few CASGGTGGTEAFF TGTGCCAGCGGGGGGACAGGGGGAACTGAAGCTTTCTTT
TRBJ1-1 - TRBV6-2/TRBV6-3 many CASNPWSDTDTEAFF TGTGCCAGCAACCCCTGGTCCGATACAGACACTGAAGCTTTCTTT
TRBJ2-5 - TRBV28 - CASSGEGTQYF TGTGCCAGCAGCGGGGAAGGGACCCAGTACTTC
TRBJ1-1 - TRBV7-8 - CASSFSMGDVDTEAFF TGTGCCAGCAGCTTTAGTATGGGGGATGTGGACACTGAAGCTTTCTTT
TRBJ1-2 - TRBV20-1 - CSARVQRGYTF TGCAGTGCTAGAGTACAGCGGGGCTACACCTTC
TRBJ1-6 TRBD1 TRBV20-1 few CSAADRQGHSPLHF TGCAGTGCTGCTGACCGACAGGGTCATTCACCCCTCCACTTT
TRBJ1-6 - TRBV6-6 few CASRADRNSPLHF TGTGCCAGCAGGGCAGACAGGAATTCACCCCTCCACTTT
TRBJ1-5 TRBD1 TRBV19 - CASSIPDREEQPQHF TGTGCCAGTAGTATCCCGGACAGGGAGGAACAGCCCCAGCATTTT
TRBJ2-3 - TRBV20-1 - CSASFSPFNGDTQYF TGCAGTGCTAGTTTCTCACCCTTCAATGGGGATACGCAGTATTTT
TRBJ2-7 - TRBV19 - CASSGVVGSRSPEQYF TGTGCCAGTAGTGGAGTCGTAGGGTCAAGATCCCCCGAGCAGTACTTC
TRBJ2-3 TRBD2 TRBV6-5 few CASSRLGRGGSGDTQYF TGTGCCAGCAGTCGCCTTGGGCGGGGGGGCTCGGGAGATACGCAGTATTTT
TRBJ2-1 TRBD2 TRBV18 few CASSPRLRVAGTLWYNEQFF TGTGCCAGCTCACCTCGCCTGAGGGTAGCGGGGACGTTGTGGTACAATGAGCAGTTCTTC
TRBJ2-5 - TRBV27 few CASSSSGWETQYF -
TRBJ2-5 TRBD1 TRBV18 - CASSPLDRDQETQYF TGTGCCAGCTCACCTCTCGACAGGGACCAAGAGACCCAGTACTTC
TRBJ1-6 - TRBV4-3 - CASSQAIEAGLNSPLHF TGCGCCAGCAGCCAAGCCATTGAGGCAGGGTTAAATTCACCCCTCCACTTT
TRBJ2-7 TRBD2 TRBV6-5 few CASSPRTSRHYEQYF TGTGCCAGCAGTCCCCGGACTAGCCGTCACTACGAGCAGTACTTC
TRBJ1-2 - TRBV6-5 - CASTPTVGYGYTF TGTGCCAGCACCCCCACGGTGGGCTATGGCTACACCTTC
TRBJ2-1 TRBD2 TRBV24-1 once CATSDTLAGDEQFF TGTGCCACCAGTGATACACTAGCGGGGGATGAGCAGTTCTTC
TRBJ1-6 - TRBV5-1 few CASSLLGPNSPLHF TGCGCCAGCAGCTTGTTGGGTCCCAATTCACCCCTCCACTTT
TRBJ2-7 - TRBV4-2 few CASSREQSSYEQYF TGTGCCAGCAGCCGAGAGCAGAGCTCCTACGAGCAGTACTTC
TRBJ2-2 - TRBV6-2/TRBV6-3 - CASGHRTGELFF TGTGCCAGCGGACACCGGACAGGGGAGCTGTTTTTT
TRBJ1-2 - TRBV7-3 few CASSLGGPKSGYTF TGTGCCAGCAGCTTAGGGGGACCCAAGAGTGGCTACACCTTC
TRBJ1-1 TRBD1 TRBV6-5 few CASLGTGYENTEAFF TGTGCCAGCCTCGGGACAGGGTATGAGAACACTGAAGCTTTCTTT
TRBJ1-2 - TRBV6-2/TRBV6-3 - CASSYSPGPLNYGYTF TGTGCCAGCAGTTACTCACCAGGGCCACTTAACTATGGCTACACCTTC
TRBJ1-3 - TRBV7-9 many CASSSLARSGNTIYF TGTGCCAGCAGCTCCCTGGCACGCTCTGGAAACACCATATATTTT
TRBJ2-7 - TRBV7-2 few CASSPHSGSSYEQYF TGTGCCAGCAGCCCGCATTCGGGGAGCTCCTACGAGCAGTACTTC
TRBJ2-3 TRBD2 TRBV5-1 many CASSPRTSGTDTQYF TGCGCCAGCAGCCCCCGGACTAGCGGCACAGATACGCAGTATTTT
TRBJ2-1 - TRBV20-1 few CSAREGDNEQFF TGCAGTGCTAGAGAGGGGGACAATGAGCAGTTCTTC
TRBJ2-1 - TRBV5-6 few CASTLSPYSYNEQFF TGTGCCAGCACCCTGTCCCCCTACTCCTACAATGAGCAGTTCTTC
TRBJ2-5 - TRBV2 few CASAFLADETQYF TGTGCCAGCGCTTTCCTAGCCGACGAGACCCAGTACTTC